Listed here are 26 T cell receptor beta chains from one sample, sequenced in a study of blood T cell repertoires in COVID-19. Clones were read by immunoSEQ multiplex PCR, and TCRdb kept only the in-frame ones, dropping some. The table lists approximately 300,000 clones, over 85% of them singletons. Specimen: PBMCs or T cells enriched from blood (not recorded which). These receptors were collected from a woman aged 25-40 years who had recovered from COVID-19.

The chain's CDR3 is CASKLSGNTIYF. CDR3 nucleotides: TGTGCCAGCAAGCTCTCTGGAAACACCATATATTTT. The chain links TRBV13 to TRBJ1-3; D ambiguous. Germline CDR1 reads PRHDT; CDR2 reads FYEKMQ (reference sequence). This CDR3 has 12 amino acids. Trimming cost V 7 bases and J 0 bases, with 4 bases left between them.

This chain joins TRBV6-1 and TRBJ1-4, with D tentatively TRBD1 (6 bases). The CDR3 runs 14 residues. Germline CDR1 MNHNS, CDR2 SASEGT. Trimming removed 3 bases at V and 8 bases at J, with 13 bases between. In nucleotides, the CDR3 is TGTGCCAGCAGTGACGGGCAGGGGATAGAAAAACTGTTTTTT. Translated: CASSDGQGIEKLFF.

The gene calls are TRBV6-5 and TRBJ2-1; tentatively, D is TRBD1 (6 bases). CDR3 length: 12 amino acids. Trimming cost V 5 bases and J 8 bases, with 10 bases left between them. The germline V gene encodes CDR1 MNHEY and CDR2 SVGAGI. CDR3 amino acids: CASSIQGHEQFF. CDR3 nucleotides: TGTGCCAGCAGTATACAGGGCCATGAGCAGTTCTTC.

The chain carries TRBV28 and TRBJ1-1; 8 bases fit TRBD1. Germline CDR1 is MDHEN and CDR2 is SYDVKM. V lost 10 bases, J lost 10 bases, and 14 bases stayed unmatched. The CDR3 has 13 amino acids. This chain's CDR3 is CATTFGQGARAFF. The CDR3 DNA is TGTGCCACCACCTTCGGGCAGGGGGCGCGAGCTTTCTTT.

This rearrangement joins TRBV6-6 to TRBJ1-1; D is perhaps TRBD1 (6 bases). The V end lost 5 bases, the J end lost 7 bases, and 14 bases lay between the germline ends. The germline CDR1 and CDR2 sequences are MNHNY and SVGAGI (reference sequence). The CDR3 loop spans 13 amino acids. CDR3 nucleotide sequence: TGTGCCAGCAGTCTAGACAGGCCTTATGAAGCTTTCTTT. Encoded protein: CASSLDRPYEAFF.

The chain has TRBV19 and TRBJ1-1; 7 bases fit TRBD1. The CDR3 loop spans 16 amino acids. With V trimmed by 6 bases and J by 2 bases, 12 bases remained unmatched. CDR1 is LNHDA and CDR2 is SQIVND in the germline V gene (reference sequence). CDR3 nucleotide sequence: TGTGCCAGTAGGATCACACCGGGACAGCTCAACACTGAAGCTTTCTTT. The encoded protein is CASRITPGQLNTEAFF.

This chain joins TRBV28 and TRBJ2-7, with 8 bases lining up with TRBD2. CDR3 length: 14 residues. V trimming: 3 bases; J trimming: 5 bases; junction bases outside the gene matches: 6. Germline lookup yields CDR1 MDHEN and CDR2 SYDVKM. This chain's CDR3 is CASSLAGGNHEQYF. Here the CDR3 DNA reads TGTGCCAGCAGTTTGGCGGGAGGCAACCACGAGCAGTACTTC.

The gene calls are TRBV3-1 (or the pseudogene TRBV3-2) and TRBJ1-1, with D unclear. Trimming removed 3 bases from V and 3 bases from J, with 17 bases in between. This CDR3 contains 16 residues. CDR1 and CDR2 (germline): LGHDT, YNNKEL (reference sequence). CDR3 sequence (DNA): TGTGCCAGCAGCCAGACAAGAGGGATCGGTCACACTGAAGCTTTCTTT. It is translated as CASSQTRGIGHTEAFF.

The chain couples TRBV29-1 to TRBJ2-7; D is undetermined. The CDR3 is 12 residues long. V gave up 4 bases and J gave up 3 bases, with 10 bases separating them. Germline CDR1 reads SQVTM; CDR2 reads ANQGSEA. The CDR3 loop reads CSVGHFGYEQYF. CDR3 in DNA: TGCAGCGTTGGACACTTTGGCTACGAGCAGTACTTC.

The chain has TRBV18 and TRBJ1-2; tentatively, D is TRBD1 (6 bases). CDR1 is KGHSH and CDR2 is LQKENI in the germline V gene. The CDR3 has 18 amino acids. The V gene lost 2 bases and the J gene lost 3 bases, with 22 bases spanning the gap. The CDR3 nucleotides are TGTGCCAGCTCACCAGTTCCTGGCCCCAGGGGAGAGGACTATGGCTACACCTTC. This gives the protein CASSPVPGPRGEDYGYTF.

CDR3 nucleotides: TGTGCCAGCAGCCAAGGCGCGGCAGGGAACGGAAACACCATATATTTT. This gives the protein CASSQGAAGNGNTIYF. This chain uses TRBV3-1 (or the pseudogene TRBV3-2) with TRBJ1-3, with a possible D match to TRBD1 (5 bases). V dropped 1 base and J dropped 4 bases, with 14 bases sitting between them. This CDR3 contains 16 residues. Germline CDR1 is LGHDT and CDR2 is YNNKEL (reference sequence).

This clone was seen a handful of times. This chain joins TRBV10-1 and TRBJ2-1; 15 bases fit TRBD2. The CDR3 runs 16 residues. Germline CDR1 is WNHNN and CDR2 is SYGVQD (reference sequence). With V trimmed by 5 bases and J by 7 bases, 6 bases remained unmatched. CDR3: CASSPGLAGGQNEQFF. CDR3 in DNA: TGCGCCAGCAGTCCGGGACTAGCGGGAGGCCAAAATGAGCAGTTCTTC.

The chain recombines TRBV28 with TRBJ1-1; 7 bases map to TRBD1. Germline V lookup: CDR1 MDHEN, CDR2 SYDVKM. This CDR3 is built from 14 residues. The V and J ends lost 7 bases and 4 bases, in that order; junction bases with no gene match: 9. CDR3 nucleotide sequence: TGTGCCAGCATACGAGGGGGCGCGGGCACTGAAGCTTTCTTT. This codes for CASIRGGAGTEAFF.

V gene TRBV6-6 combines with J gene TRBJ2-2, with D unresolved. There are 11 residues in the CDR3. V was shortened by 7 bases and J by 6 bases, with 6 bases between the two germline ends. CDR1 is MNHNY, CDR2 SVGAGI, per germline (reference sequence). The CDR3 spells CASNLAGELFF. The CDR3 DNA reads TGTGCCAGCAATTTAGCCGGGGAGCTGTTTTTT.

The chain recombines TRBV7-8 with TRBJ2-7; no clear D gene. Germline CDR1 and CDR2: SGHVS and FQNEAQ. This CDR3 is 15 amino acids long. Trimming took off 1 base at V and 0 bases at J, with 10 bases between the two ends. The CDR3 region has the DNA TGTGCCAGCAGCTTAGGCGGCAGAAGCTCCTACGAGCAGTACTTC. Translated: CASSLGGRSSYEQYF.

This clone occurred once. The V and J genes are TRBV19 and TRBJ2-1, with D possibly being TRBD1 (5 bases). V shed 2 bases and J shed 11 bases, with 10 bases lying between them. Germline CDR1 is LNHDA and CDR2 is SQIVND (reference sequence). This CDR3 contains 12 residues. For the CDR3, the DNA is TGTGCCAGTAGTATACAAGACAGCAAGCAGTTCTTC. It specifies CASSIQDSKQFF.

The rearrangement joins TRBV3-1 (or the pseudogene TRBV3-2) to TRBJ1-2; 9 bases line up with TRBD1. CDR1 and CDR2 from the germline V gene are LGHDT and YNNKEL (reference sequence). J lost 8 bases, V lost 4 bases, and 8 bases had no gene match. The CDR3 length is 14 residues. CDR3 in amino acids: CASSPWDRVRGYTF. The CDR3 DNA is TGTGCCAGCAGCCCCTGGGACAGGGTCCGGGGCTACACCTTC.

The CDR3 loop reads CASSRGQHQNQPQHF. The CDR3 bases are TGTGCCAGCAGCCGAGGTCAACACCAAAATCAGCCCCAGCATTTT. The chain joins TRBV6-2 or TRBV6-3 to TRBJ1-5; no firm D call. The V end was cut by 6 bases, the J end by 4 bases, with 16 bases between. This CDR3 region has 15 residues. The germline CDR1 and CDR2 sequences are MNHEY and SVGEGT.

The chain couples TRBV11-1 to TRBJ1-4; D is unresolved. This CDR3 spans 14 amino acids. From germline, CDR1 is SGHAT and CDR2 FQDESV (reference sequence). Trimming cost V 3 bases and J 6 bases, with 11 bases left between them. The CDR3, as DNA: TGTGCCAGCAGCTTCGCGGGTTTGGATGAAAAACTGTTTTTT. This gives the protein CASSFAGLDEKLFF.

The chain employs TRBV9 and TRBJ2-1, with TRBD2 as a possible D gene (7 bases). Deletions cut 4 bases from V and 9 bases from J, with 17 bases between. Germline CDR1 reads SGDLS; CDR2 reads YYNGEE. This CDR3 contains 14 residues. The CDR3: CASSPRSGGAEQFF. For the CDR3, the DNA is TGTGCCAGCAGCCCCCGTTCGGGGGGCGCTGAGCAGTTCTTC.

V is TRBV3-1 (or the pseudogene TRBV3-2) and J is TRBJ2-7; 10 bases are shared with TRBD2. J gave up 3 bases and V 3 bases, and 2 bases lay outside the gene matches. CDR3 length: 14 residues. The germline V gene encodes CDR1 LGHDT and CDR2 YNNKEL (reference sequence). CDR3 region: CASSQTSGHYEQYF. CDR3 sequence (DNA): TGTGCCAGCAGCCAGACTAGCGGGCACTACGAGCAGTACTTC.

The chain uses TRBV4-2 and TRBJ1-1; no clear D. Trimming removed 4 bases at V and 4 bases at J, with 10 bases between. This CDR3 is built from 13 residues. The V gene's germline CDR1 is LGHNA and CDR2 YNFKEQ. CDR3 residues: CASSPPGSTEAFF. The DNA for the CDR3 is TGTGCCAGCAGCCCCCCGGGAAGCACTGAAGCTTTCTTT.

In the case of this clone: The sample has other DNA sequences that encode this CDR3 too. The CDR3 sequence: CASNQGNEKLFF. DNA for the CDR3: TGTGCCAGCAATCAGGGTAATGAAAAACTGTTTTTT. V gene TRBV6-5 combines with J gene TRBJ1-4, with a weak D call TRBD1 (5 bases). Germline CDR1 MNHEY, CDR2 SVGAGI. CDR3 size: 12 residues. V was pared by 7 bases and J by 4 bases, with 7 bases between.

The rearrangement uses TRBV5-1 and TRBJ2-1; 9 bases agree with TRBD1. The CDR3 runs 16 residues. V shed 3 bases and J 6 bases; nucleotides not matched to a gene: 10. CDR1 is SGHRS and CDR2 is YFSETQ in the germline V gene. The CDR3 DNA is TGCGCCAGCAGCTGGGTCACAGGGGGCCAGGGCAATGAGCAGTTCTTC. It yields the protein CASSWVTGGQGNEQFF.

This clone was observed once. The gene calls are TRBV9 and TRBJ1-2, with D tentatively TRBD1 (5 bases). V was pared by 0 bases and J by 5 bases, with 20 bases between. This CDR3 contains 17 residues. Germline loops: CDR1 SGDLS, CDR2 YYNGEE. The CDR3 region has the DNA TGTGCCAGCAGCGTAGTACGGCAAGGGGCGAGGTCATATGGCTACACCTTC. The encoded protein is CASSVVRQGARSYGYTF.

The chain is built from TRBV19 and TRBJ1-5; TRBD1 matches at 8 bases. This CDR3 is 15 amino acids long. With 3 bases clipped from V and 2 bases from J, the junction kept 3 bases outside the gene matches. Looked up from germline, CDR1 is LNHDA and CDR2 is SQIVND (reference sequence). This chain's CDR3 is CASSIMTGGNQPQHF. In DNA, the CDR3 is TGTGCCAGTAGTATTATGACAGGGGGCAATCAGCCCCAGCATTTT.